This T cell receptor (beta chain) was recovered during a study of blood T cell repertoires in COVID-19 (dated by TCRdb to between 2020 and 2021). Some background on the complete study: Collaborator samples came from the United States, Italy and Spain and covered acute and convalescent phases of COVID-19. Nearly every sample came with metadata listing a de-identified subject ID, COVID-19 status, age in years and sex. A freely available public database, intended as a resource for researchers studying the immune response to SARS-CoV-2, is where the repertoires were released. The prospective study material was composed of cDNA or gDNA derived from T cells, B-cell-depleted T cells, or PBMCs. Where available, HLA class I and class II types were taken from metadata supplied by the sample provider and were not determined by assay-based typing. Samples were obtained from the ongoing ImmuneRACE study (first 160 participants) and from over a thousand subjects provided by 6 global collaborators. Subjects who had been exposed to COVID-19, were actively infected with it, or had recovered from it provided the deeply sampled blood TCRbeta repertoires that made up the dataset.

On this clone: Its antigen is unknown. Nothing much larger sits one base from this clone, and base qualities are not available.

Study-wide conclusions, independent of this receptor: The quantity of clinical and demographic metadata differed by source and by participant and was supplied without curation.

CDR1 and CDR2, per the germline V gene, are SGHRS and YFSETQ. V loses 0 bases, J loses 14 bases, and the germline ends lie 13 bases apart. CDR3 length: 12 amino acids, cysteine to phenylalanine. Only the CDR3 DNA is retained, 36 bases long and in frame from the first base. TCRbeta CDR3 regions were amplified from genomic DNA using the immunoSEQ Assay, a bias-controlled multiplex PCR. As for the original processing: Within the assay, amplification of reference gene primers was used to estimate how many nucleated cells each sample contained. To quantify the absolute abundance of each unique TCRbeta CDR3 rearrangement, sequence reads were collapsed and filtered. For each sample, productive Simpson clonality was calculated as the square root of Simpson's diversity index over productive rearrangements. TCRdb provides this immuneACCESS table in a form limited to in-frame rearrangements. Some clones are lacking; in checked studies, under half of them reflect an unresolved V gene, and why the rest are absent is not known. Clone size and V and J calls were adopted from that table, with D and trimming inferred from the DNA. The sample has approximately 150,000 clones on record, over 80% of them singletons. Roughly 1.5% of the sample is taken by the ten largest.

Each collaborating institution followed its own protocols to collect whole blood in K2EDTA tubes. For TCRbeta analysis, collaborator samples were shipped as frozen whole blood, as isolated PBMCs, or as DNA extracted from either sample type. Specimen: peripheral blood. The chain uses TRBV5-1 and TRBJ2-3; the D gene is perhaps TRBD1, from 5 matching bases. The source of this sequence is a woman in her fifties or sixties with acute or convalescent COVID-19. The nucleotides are TGCGCCAGCAGCTTGGACGACAGTATCCTGTATTTT. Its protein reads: CASSLDDSILYF.